What follows are 19 T cell receptor beta chains derived from one specimen sequenced in a study of vaccination effects on CD4 cells after COVID-19. Culture proceeded for approximately 9 days, and CD4+ T cells were then isolated. These TCRs' antigens remain unknown. Repertoires were generated with immunoSEQ multiplex PCR, while TCRdb's copy carries only in-frame clones and drops some. In the table there are around 40,000 clones, approximately 71% of which are singletons. This sample comprised CD4+ T cells from PBMCs cultured without peptide, obtained before COVID-19 vaccination. These TCRs come from a human donor who received a COVID-19 vaccine.

This clone turned up a few times. The chain carries TRBV25-1 and TRBJ2-1, with 7 bases matching TRBD1. V gave up 1 base and J gave up 4 bases; unmatched junction bases: 7. Germline CDR1 reads MGHDK; CDR2 reads SYGVNS. The CDR3 consists of 16 residues. CDR3 DNA sequence: TGTGCCAGCAGTGAATTAGTAGGGGGCGATTACAATGAGCAGTTCTTC. This gives the protein CASSELVGGDYNEQFF.

This chain's CDR3 is CASSFSSGFEAPNTEAFF. The CDR3 DNA is TGCGCCAGCAGCTTTTCGTCCGGGTTCGAGGCTCCCAACACTGAAGCTTTCTTT. V gene TRBV5-1 combines with J gene TRBJ1-1; D remains ambiguous. Trimming took off 2 bases at V and 2 bases at J, with 22 bases between the two ends. Germline lookup yields CDR1 SGHRS and CDR2 YFSETQ. This CDR3 has 18 amino acids.

J is TRBJ1-6 and V is TRBV19; 7 bases are a match to TRBD1. Looked up from germline, CDR1 is LNHDA and CDR2 is SQIVND (reference sequence). V lost 3 bases, J lost 1 base, and 9 bases stayed unmatched. The CDR3 is 18 residues long. This CDR3 reads CASSMGRQGGSYNSPLHF. The DNA for the CDR3 is TGTGCCAGTAGTATGGGGAGACAGGGAGGATCCTATAATTCACCCCTCCACTTT.

The chain couples TRBV2 to TRBJ2-1; TRBD2 might be the D (6 bases). Germline-derived CDR1 and CDR2 are SNHLY and FYNNEI. The V and J ends lost 1 base and 10 bases respectively, with 26 bases between them. This CDR3 spans 18 amino acids. CDR3 residues: CASSEVVGLGLPLGEQFF. CDR3 DNA: TGTGCCAGCAGTGAAGTGGTCGGTTTGGGACTCCCCCTAGGGGAGCAGTTCTTC.

This clone occurred a few times. The chain uses TRBV7-9 and TRBJ1-1; TRBD1 might be the D (5 bases). V dropped 5 bases and J dropped 2 bases, with 18 bases sitting between them. The CDR3 contains 16 residues. Germline loops: CDR1 SEHNR, CDR2 FQNEAQ (reference sequence). Here the CDR3 DNA reads TGTGCCAGCAGCCTCACAGGCTCACGCGGTAACACTGAAGCTTTCTTT. Its protein product is CASSLTGSRGNTEAFF.

The chain is built from TRBV18 and TRBJ1-4, with 7 bases that match TRBD1. In germline, CDR1 is KGHSH, CDR2 LQKENI. Losses at the gene ends were 4 bases for V and 0 bases for J; bases not matched to a gene: 14. The CDR3 loop spans 19 amino acids. CDR3: CASSLDPGQYFATNEKLFF. The CDR3 coding sequence is TGTGCCAGCTCACTGGACCCGGGACAGTACTTTGCAACTAATGAAAAACTGTTTTTT.

V gene TRBV5-6 combines with J gene TRBJ2-7, with TRBD2 identical over 8 bases. The ends lost 6 bases at V and 5 bases at J; junction bases unmatched: 7. The length of the CDR3 is 13 residues. Germline CDR1 is SGHDT and CDR2 is YYEEEE. Here the CDR3 reads CASNRLALDEQYF. DNA for the CDR3: TGTGCCAGCAATAGACTAGCGTTGGACGAGCAGTACTTC.

The table lists this clone with a few counts. The chain links TRBV18 to TRBJ1-4; no reliable D call. From germline, CDR1 is KGHSH and CDR2 LQKENI. V lost 3 bases and J 6 bases, leaving 17 bases between the germline ends. This CDR3 is built from 16 residues. CDR3 DNA sequence: TGTGCCAGCTCACCGTCGTCTCCAGGTTTGGATGAAAAACTGTTTTTT. Protein: CASSPSSPGLDEKLFF.

This sequence joins TRBV30 and TRBJ2-1; D is perhaps TRBD1 (6 bases). Germline CDR1 is GTSNPN and CDR2 is SVGIG (reference sequence). V shed 6 bases and J shed 2 bases, with 14 bases lying between them. The CDR3 covers 14 residues. In DNA form, the CDR3 reads TGTGCCTGCCATACCGGGACACCCTACAATGAGCAGTTCTTC. This encodes CACHTGTPYNEQFF.

The rearrangement links TRBV19 to TRBJ2-1; unclear D gene. CDR3 length equals 15 residues. Germline lookup yields CDR1 LNHDA and CDR2 SQIVND (reference sequence). V was clipped by 10 bases and J by 4 bases, with 20 bases between them. CDR3 nucleotides: TGTGCCACCCGGTTGGTAGCCCAGGTATACAATGAGCAGTTCTTC. It codes for CATRLVAQVYNEQFF.

V is TRBV2 and J is TRBJ2-7; D call uncertain. Trimming removed 6 bases at V and 3 bases at J, with 3 bases between. Germline assignment: CDR1 SNHLY and CDR2 FYNNEI. There are 10 residues in the CDR3. This CDR3 is CASSDYEQYF. For the CDR3, the DNA is TGTGCCAGCAGCGACTACGAGCAGTACTTC.

This sequence joins TRBV18 and TRBJ1-4; D perhaps matches TRBD1 (5 bases). Germline CDR1 KGHSH, CDR2 LQKENI. Trimming shortened V by 6 bases and J by 4 bases, and 15 bases separated the two germline ends. The CDR3 covers 15 residues. This CDR3 is CASSPGRDFNEKLFF. CDR3 DNA sequence: TGTGCCAGCTCGCCGGGGAGGGACTTTAATGAAAAACTGTTTTTT.

The V and J genes are TRBV6-4 and TRBJ2-5, with no clear D. The germline V gene encodes CDR1 MRHNA and CDR2 SNTAGT. V lost 2 bases and J lost 4, with 11 bases in between. The CDR3 is 14 residues long. CDR3 coding DNA: TGTGCCAGCAGTGACCTTCCTCGGTCAGAGACCCAGTACTTC. Residues: CASSDLPRSETQYF.

This clone was detected a few times. This rearrangement joins TRBV4-2 to TRBJ1-2; D call uncertain. This CDR3 contains 14 residues. Between the trimmed V and J ends, which lost 0 bases and 4 bases, there was a span of 9 bases. Germline CDR1 LGHNA, CDR2 YNFKEQ. CDR3 DNA sequence: TGTGCCAGCAGCCAAGAAGGAGGAGGCTATGGCTACACCTTC. Its translation: CASSQEGGGYGYTF.

The CDR3 bases are TGTGCCACCAGTGATCCTTCCGGGACAGAAGAGACCCAGTACTTC. Residues: CATSDPSGTEETQYF. The chain employs TRBV24-1 and TRBJ2-5, with 7 bases lining up with TRBD1. Germline V gene data show CDR1 as KGHDR and CDR2 as SFDVKD. The ends lost 3 bases at V and 3 bases at J; junction bases unmatched: 6. There are 15 residues in the CDR3.

V usage is TRBV3-1 (or the pseudogene TRBV3-2) and J usage is TRBJ2-3; 7 bases are shared with TRBD2. Trimming took 2 bases from V and 0 from J; bases not matched to a gene: 5. The CDR3 has 16 residues. CDR1 LGHDT and CDR2 YNNKEL come from the germline V gene (reference sequence). The CDR3, as DNA: TGTGCCAGCAGCCAAAGGCTACTAGCGAGCACAGATACGCAGTATTTT. Protein sequence: CASSQRLLASTDTQYF.

V gene TRBV11-3 combines with J gene TRBJ2-5; D unclear. This CDR3 has 13 amino acids. Trimming stripped 2 bases from V and 5 bases from J, with 9 bases between. Germline CDR1 and CDR2: SGHNT and YENEEA. CDR3 nucleotides: TGTGCCAGCAGCTTAAATTTGTGGGAGACCCAGTACTTC. Protein sequence: CASSLNLWETQYF.

This clone was detected a few times. V usage is TRBV4-2 and J usage is TRBJ1-4; tentative D call: TRBD1 (6 bases). The CDR3 is 15 residues long. V was cut by 2 bases and J by 2 bases, with 9 bases left in between. Germline V gene data show CDR1 as LGHNA and CDR2 as YNFKEQ. The CDR3 is CASSQPGHTNEKLFF. Written as DNA, the CDR3 is TGTGCCAGCAGCCAACCGGGACACACTAATGAAAAACTGTTTTTT.

The chain is built from TRBV18 and TRBJ2-2; 7 bases map to TRBD2. Germline V gives CDR1 KGHSH, CDR2 LQKENI. V lost 0 bases, J lost 3 bases, and 10 bases stayed unmatched. CDR3 length equals 18 residues. Here the CDR3 DNA reads TGTGCCAGCTCACCACCCCGGGCCGCTAGCGGTTACACCGGGGAGCTGTTTTTT. Its translation is CASSPPRAASGYTGELFF.